Shown below are 26 T cell receptor beta chains from a single sample sequenced in a study of technical replicates of blood from a few donors. Using immunoSEQ multiplex PCR, the repertoire was profiled, and TCRdb retains in-frame clones only, with some absent. The sample holds roughly 100,000 clones, 90% to 97% seen once. Sequenced input: T cells isolated from PBMCs. Receptors originate from a human donor in good health.

The chain recombines TRBV5-4 with TRBJ2-7; a possible D gene is TRBD1 (5 bases). V was trimmed by 5 bases and J by 6 bases, leaving 12 bases between them. The CDR3 is 12 residues long. Germline loops: CDR1 SGHNT, CDR2 YYREEE (reference sequence). The CDR3 spells CASSATGREQYF. CDR3 DNA: TGTGCCAGCAGTGCTACAGGTCGCGAGCAGTACTTC.

V and J are TRBV2 and TRBJ1-2; D might be TRBD1 (6 bases). V lost 8 bases and J 2 bases, leaving 9 bases between the germline ends. Germline-derived CDR1 and CDR2 are SNHLY and FYNNEI. The CDR3 is made up of 12 amino acids. CDR3 in DNA: TGTGCCAGCGCGGGGGGCAACTATGGCTACACCTTC. As protein: CASAGGNYGYTF.

The chain links TRBV6-6 to TRBJ2-3; D is possibly TRBD1 (6 bases). Germline V CDR1 and CDR2: MNHNY, SVGAGI (reference sequence). V lost 5 bases and J 2 bases, leaving 11 bases between the germline ends. CDR3 length: 14 residues. In nucleotides, the CDR3 is TGTGCCAGCAGTCAGGACAGACCCACAGATACGCAGTATTTT. It encodes CASSQDRPTDTQYF.

This clone was picked up one time. This rearrangement joins TRBV7-9 to TRBJ2-4; 8 bases are shared with TRBD1. CDR1 is SEHNR, CDR2 FQNEAQ, per germline (reference sequence). The CDR3 contains 15 residues. The ends lost 4 bases at V and 8 bases at J; junction bases unmatched: 10. The CDR3 reads CASSSWTGKIDIQYF. The CDR3 DNA reads TGTGCCAGCAGCTCGTGGACAGGGAAGATAGACATTCAGTACTTC.

The chain couples TRBV7-9 to TRBJ1-1; no clear D. V was trimmed by 3 bases and J by 4 bases, leaving 18 bases between them. The V gene's germline CDR1 is SEHNR and CDR2 FQNEAQ (reference sequence). This CDR3 contains 16 residues. The CDR3: CASSFLLAPRGTEAFF. The CDR3 nucleotides read TGTGCCAGCAGCTTCCTGCTGGCCCCCCGCGGCACTGAAGCTTTCTTT.

The chain combines TRBV23-1 with TRBJ2-4; 7 bases line up with TRBD1. TRBV23-1 is an ORF; its function is uncertain. The CDR3 has 22 residues. The V and J ends lost 0 bases and 2 bases, in that order; junction bases with no gene match: 22. The CDR3 is CASSQSLLVGTAFDLPKNIQYF. The CDR3 DNA sequence: TGCGCCAGCAGTCAATCTCTCTTAGTCGGGACAGCTTTCGATTTGCCCAAAAACATTCAGTACTTC.

V and J are TRBV9 and TRBJ2-7; tentatively, D is TRBD1 (5 bases). CDR3 size: 16 residues. Deletions cut 4 bases from V and 0 bases from J, with 17 bases between. The germline CDR1 and CDR2 sequences are SGDLS and YYNGEE. The CDR3 region has the DNA TGTGCCAGCAGCCCTCACAGGTCCCCGAGCTCCTACGAGCAGTACTTC. It is translated as CASSPHRSPSSYEQYF.

The chain has TRBV5-6 and TRBJ2-1; D is perhaps TRBD1 (6 bases). The CDR3 spans 15 residues. Germline CDR1 and CDR2: SGHDT and YYEEEE. The V end lost 4 bases, the J end lost 5 bases, and 16 bases lay between the germline ends. CDR3 protein: CASSLPIDRHNEQFF. CDR3 nucleotides: TGTGCCAGCAGCCTTCCAATTGACAGGCACAATGAGCAGTTCTTC. The whole variable domain, filled in from reference TRBV5-6 and TRBJ2-1, reads DAGVTQSPTHLIKTRGQQVTLRCSPKSGHDTVSWYQQALGQGPQFIFQYYEEEERQRGNFPDRFSGHQFPNYSSELNVNALLLGDSALYLCASSLPIDRHNEQFFGPGTRLTVL.

This chain uses TRBV11-3 with TRBJ2-7; TRBD2 matches 10 bases. Germline CDR1 and CDR2: SGHNT and YENEEA. The J segment lost 2 bases and the V segment lost 4 bases, leaving 17 bases of the junction unmatched. The CDR3 is made up of 19 amino acids. The DNA for the CDR3 is TGTGCCAGCAGCTCATATCTCGGTCAAGCGGGAGGGCGCACCTACGAGCAGTACTTC. Amino acid sequence: CASSSYLGQAGGRTYEQYF.

V gene TRBV6-4 combines with J gene TRBJ1-5; D is perhaps TRBD1 (5 bases). The CDR3 is made up of 14 amino acids. In germline, CDR1 is MRHNA, CDR2 SNTAGT. Trimming removed 3 bases from V and 2 bases from J, with 8 bases in between. The CDR3 region is CASSEGGGNQPQHF. In nucleotides, the CDR3 is TGTGCCAGCAGTGAGGGGGGAGGCAATCAGCCCCAGCATTTT.

In its sample, this clone is medium-sized (0.01 to 0.1%). The chain combines TRBV6-1 with TRBJ2-7; 9 bases fit TRBD1. The germline gives CDR1 MNHNS, CDR2 SASEGT. This CDR3 spans 16 amino acids. V trimming: 3 bases; J trimming: 1 base; junction bases outside the gene matches: 7. CDR3 sequence: CASSDEGQGPSYEQYF. The CDR3 region has the DNA TGTGCCAGCAGTGACGAGGGACAGGGCCCTTCCTACGAGCAGTACTTC.

This clone was found once. The chain employs TRBV27 and TRBJ2-3; D is ambiguous. Germline V gene lookup returns CDR1 MNHEY and CDR2 SMNVEV (reference sequence). This CDR3 is 13 amino acids long. V shed 10 bases and J shed 2 bases, with 13 bases lying between them. The DNA of the CDR3 is TGTGCCACCCGGTACCGGTTCACAGATACGCAGTATTTT. It is translated as CATRYRFTDTQYF.

The V gene is TRBV30, the J gene TRBJ1-4, with a tentative D call TRBD1 (6 bases). Trimming took 4 bases from V and 7 from J, leaving 25 bases between them. Germline V gene data show CDR1 as GTSNPN and CDR2 as SVGIG (reference sequence). CDR3 length: 17 amino acids. The CDR3 DNA follows: TGTGCCTGGACTCCCCCAGGGGCATACCCGAGGGGTGAAAAACTGTTTTTT. It is translated as CAWTPPGAYPRGEKLFF.

This rearrangement joins TRBV28 to TRBJ1-2; no reliable D call. This CDR3 is 15 amino acids long. CDR1 is MDHEN and CDR2 is SYDVKM in the germline V gene. V lost 7 bases, J lost 2 bases, and 17 bases lay in between. The CDR3 sequence is CASIEEGMRNYGYTF. As DNA, the CDR3 is TGTGCCAGCATTGAGGAAGGCATGAGGAACTATGGCTACACCTTC.

This clone was observed a single time. In DNA form, the CDR3 reads TGTGCCAGCGGTGCCAATCCAGGGGGGTATGGCTACACCTTC. Protein: CASGANPGGYGYTF. This sequence joins TRBV27 and TRBJ1-2; 7 bases are shared with TRBD1. The ends lost 8 bases at V and 5 bases at J; junction bases unmatched: 11. Germline V gene data show CDR1 as MNHEY and CDR2 as SMNVEV (reference sequence). CDR3 length: 14 residues.

This chain joins TRBV7-2 and TRBJ2-3, with 8 bases matching TRBD2. Germline CDR1 SGHTA, CDR2 FQGNSA. The CDR3 consists of 17 residues. With V trimmed by 0 bases and J by 0 bases, 5 bases remained unmatched. In nucleotides, the CDR3 is TGTGCCAGCAGCTTAGCGCTACTAGCGGCTAGCACAGATACGCAGTATTTT. It translates to CASSLALLAASTDTQYF.

The chain employs TRBV7-2 and TRBJ2-1; TRBD1 matches 9 bases. V lost 5 bases to trimming and J lost 8 bases; unmatched junction nucleotides: 4. The CDR3 has 13 residues. In germline, CDR1 is SGHTA, CDR2 FQGNSA. Here the CDR3 DNA reads TGTGCCAGCAGCGAAGACAGGGGGGATGAGCAGTTCTTC. Amino acids: CASSEDRGDEQFF. Supplemented by reference TRBV7-2 and TRBJ2-1, the full variable domain reads GAGVSQSPSNKVTEKGKDVELRCDPISGHTALYWYRQSLGQGLEFLIYFQGNSAPDKSGLPSDRFSAERTGGSVSTLTIQRTQQEDSAVYLCASSEDRGDEQFFGPGTRLTVL.

The rearrangement uses TRBV6-4 and TRBJ1-1; D ambiguous. The CDR3 length is 13 residues. The V end was cut by 6 bases, the J end by 2 bases, with 10 bases between. Germline V gives CDR1 MRHNA, CDR2 SNTAGT. The CDR3 bases are TGTGCCAGCAGCGCCACAGATAACACTGAAGCTTTCTTT. This codes for CASSATDNTEAFF.

The chain links TRBV9 to TRBJ2-1; D perhaps matches TRBD2 (5 bases). This CDR3 has 16 amino acids. Germline lookup yields CDR1 SGDLS and CDR2 YYNGEE. Trimming took 2 bases from V and 10 from J, leaving 22 bases between them. The CDR3 sequence: CASSVREGDYLGEQFF. As DNA, the CDR3 is TGTGCCAGCAGCGTTCGTGAAGGAGACTACCTCGGAGAGCAGTTCTTC.

The V call is TRBV5-4, the J call TRBJ2-7; 9 bases are a match to TRBD1. After removal of 4 bases from V and 0 bases from J, the junction contained 8 bases not matched to a gene. This CDR3 has 16 residues. The germline CDR1 and CDR2 sequences are SGHNT and YYREEE (reference sequence). The CDR3 is CASSPSATGGSYEQYF. In nucleotides, the CDR3 is TGTGCCAGCAGCCCGTCGGCGACAGGGGGCTCCTACGAGCAGTACTTC. Full variable domain (outside the CDR3, taken from reference TRBV5-4 and TRBJ2-7): ETGVTQSPTHLIKTRGQQVTLRCSSQSGHNTVSWYQQALGQGPQFIFQYYREEENGRGNFPPRFSGLQFPNYSSELNVNALELDDSALYLCASSPSATGGSYEQYFGPGTRLTVT.

The V call is TRBV9, the J call TRBJ2-7; 7 bases are a match to TRBD1. V was pared by 4 bases and J by 3 bases, with 4 bases of the junction left unmatched. CDR3 length: 13 residues. The germline V gene has CDR1 SGDLS and CDR2 YYNGEE. CDR3 bases: TGTGCCAGCAGCAACCGGGACAGCTACGAGCAGTACTTC. Protein: CASSNRDSYEQYF.

The gene calls are TRBV25-1 and TRBJ1-2; 8 nucleotides agree with TRBD1. Germline-derived CDR1 and CDR2 are MGHDK and SYGVNS. V dropped 6 bases and J dropped 1; count of bases not matched to a gene: 4. This CDR3 comprises 14 residues. CDR3 residues: CASRRTGSNYGYTF. CDR3 nucleotides: TGTGCCAGCAGAAGGACAGGGAGTAACTATGGCTACACCTTC.

Details on this clone: The sample carries other DNA sequences with the same CDR3. V usage is TRBV7-6 and J usage is TRBJ2-1, with a weak D call TRBD2 (6 bases). The CDR3 covers 15 residues. Germline loops: CDR1 SGHVS, CDR2 FNYEAQ. Trimming removed 1 base at V and 0 bases at J, with 7 bases between. The DNA of the CDR3 is TGTGCCAGCAGCTTAGTGGGGGGCTCCTACAATGAGCAGTTCTTC. It translates to CASSLVGGSYNEQFF.

The CDR3 protein is CASSVDGSGRASGELFF. The CDR3 DNA reads as TGTGCCAGCAGCGTAGATGGTAGCGGGAGGGCCTCCGGGGAGCTGTTTTTT. The chain carries TRBV9 and TRBJ2-2, with 11 positions matching TRBD2. Germline V gene lookup returns CDR1 SGDLS and CDR2 YYNGEE. The length of the CDR3 is 17 residues. Trimming removed 0 bases from V and 6 bases from J; junction bases left unmatched: 7.

The chain employs TRBV2 and TRBJ1-4; 10 nucleotides match TRBD1. V shed 4 bases and J 2 bases; nucleotides not matched to a gene: 10. The CDR3 covers 18 residues. The germline gives CDR1 SNHLY, CDR2 FYNNEI. As DNA, the CDR3 is TGTGCCAGCAGTGTCCGGACAGGGGGTCCTAGCACTAATGAAAAACTGTTTTTT. It specifies CASSVRTGGPSTNEKLFF. Together with reference TRBV2 and TRBJ1-4, the CDR3 gives the full variable domain: EPEVTQTPSHQVTQMGQEVILRCVPISNHLYFYWYRQILGQKVEFLVSFYNNEISEKSEIFDDQFSVERPDGSNFTLKIRSTKLEDSAMYFCASSVRTGGPSTNEKLFFGSGTQLSVL.

In its sample, this clone was seen once. The V and J genes are TRBV7-6 and TRBJ2-3; the match to TRBD2 covers 9 bases. After removal of 5 bases from V and 3 bases from J, the junction contained 3 bases not matched to a gene. Germline V gives CDR1 SGHVS, CDR2 FNYEAQ. The CDR3 is made up of 14 amino acids. In DNA form, the CDR3 reads TGTGCCAGCAGCCAAGCGGGAGGAACAGATACGCAGTATTTT. Its protein is CASSQAGGTDTQYF.